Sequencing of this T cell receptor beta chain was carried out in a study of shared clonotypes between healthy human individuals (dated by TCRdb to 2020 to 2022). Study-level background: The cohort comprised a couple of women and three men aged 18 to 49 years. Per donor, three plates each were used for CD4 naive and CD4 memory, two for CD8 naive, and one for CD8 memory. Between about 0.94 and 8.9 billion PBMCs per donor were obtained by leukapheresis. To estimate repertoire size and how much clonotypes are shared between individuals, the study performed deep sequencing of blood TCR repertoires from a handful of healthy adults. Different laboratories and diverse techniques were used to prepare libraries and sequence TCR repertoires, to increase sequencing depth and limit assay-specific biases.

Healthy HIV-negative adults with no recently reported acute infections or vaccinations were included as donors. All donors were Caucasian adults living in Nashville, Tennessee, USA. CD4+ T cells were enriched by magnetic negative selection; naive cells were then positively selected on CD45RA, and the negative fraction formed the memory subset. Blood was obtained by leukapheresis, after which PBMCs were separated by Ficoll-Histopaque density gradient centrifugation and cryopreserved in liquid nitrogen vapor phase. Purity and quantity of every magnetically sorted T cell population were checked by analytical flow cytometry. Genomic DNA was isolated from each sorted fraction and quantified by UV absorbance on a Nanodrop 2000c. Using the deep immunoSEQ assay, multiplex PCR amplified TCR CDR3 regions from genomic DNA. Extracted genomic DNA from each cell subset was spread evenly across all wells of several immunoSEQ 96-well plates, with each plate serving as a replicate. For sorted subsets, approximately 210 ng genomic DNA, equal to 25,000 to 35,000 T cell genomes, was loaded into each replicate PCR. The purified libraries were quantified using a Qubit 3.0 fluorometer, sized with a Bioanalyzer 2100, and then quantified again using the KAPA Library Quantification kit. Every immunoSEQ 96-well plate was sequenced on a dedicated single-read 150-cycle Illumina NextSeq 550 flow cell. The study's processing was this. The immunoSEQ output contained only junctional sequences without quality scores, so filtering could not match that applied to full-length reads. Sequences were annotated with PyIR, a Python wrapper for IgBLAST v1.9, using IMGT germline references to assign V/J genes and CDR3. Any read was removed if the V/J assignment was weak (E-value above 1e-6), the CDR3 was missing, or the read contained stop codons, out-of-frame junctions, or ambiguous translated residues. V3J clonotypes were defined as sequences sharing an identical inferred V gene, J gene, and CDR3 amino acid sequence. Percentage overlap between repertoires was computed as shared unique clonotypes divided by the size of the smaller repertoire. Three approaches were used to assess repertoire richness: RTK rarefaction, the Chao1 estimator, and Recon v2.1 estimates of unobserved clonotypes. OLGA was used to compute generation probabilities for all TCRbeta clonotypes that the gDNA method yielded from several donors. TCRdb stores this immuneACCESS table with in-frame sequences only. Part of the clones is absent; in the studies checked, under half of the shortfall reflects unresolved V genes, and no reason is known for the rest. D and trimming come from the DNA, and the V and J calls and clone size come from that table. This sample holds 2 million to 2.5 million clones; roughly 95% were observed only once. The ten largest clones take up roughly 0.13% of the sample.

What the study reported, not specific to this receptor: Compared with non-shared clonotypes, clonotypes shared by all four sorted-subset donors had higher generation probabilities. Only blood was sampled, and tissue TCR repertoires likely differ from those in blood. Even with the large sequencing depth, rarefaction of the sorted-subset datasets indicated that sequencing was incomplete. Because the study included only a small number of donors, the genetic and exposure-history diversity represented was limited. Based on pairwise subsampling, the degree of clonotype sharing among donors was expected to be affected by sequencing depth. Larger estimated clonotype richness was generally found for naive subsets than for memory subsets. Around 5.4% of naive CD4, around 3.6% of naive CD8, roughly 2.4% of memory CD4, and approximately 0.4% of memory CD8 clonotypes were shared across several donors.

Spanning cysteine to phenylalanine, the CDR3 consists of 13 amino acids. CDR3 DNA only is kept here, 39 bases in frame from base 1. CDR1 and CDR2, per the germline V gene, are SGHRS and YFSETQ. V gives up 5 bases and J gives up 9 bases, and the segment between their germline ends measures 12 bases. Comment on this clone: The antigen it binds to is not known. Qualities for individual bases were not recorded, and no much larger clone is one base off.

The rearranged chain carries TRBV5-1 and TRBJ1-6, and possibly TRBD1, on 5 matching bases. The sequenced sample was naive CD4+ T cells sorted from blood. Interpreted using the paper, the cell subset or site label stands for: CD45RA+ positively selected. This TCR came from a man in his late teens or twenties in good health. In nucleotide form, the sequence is TGCGCCAGCAGTCGGGGCGAAGGTTCACCCCTCCACTTT. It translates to CASSRGEGSPLHF.